This T cell receptor (beta chain) was sequenced during a study of cytomegalovirus exposure and HLA in healthy donors. Study-wide points: According to the study, about 180 TCR beta chains were cytomegalovirus-associated. Likely technical artifact: a cluster of highly shared sequence variants. In a later analysis, a missense DCLRE1C variant was linked to TCR beta V- and J-gene trimming. Earlier analysis found most TCR beta V segments productive about 87% or about 30% of the time.

This clone was picked up a small number of times. The antigen is undetermined. The CDR3 runs 14 residues. The V end was cut by 0 bases, the J end by 8 bases, with 12 bases between. Per germline, CDR1 SGHDT and CDR2 YYEEEE. In the PCR, 60 Vbeta and 13 Jbeta primers were used. Profiled with immunoSEQ multiplex PCR; TCRdb holds only in-frame clones, not every one. The sample holds 95,000 to 150,000 clones, around two thirds seen once. The receptor was derived from a middle-aged woman in good health and CMV-seropositive. Sequencing used PBMCs. V is TRBV5-6 and J is TRBJ2-1, with D perhaps TRBD2 (6 bases). The CDR3 region has the DNA TGTGCCAGCAGCTTGGATCGGGGGTGGGATGAGCAGTTCTTC. Translated: CASSLDRGWDEQFF.